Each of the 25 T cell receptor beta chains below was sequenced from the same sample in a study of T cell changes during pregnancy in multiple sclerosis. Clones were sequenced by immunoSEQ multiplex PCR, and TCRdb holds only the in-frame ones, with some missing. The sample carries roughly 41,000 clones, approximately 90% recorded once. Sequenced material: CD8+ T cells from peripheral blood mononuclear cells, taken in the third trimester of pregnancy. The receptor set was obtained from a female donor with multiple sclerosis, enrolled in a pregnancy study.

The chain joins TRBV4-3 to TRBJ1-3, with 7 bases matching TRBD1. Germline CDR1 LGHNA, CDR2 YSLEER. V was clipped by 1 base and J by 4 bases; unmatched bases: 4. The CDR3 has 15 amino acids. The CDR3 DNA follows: TGCGCCAGCAGCCAAGGGACAGGCCTCGGAAACACCATATATTTT. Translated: CASSQGTGLGNTIYF.

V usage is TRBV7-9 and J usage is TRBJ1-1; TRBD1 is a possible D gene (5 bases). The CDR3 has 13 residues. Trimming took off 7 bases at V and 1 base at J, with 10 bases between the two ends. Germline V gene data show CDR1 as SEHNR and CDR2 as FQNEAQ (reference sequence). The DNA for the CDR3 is TGTGCCAGCACCCCAGACAGGAACACTGAAGCTTTCTTT. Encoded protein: CASTPDRNTEAFF.

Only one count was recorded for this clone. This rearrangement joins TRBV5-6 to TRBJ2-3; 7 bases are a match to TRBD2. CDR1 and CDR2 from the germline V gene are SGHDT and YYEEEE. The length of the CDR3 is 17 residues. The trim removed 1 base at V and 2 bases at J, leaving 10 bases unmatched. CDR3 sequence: CASSLFPRDYFTDTQYF. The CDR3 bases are TGTGCCAGCAGCTTGTTCCCCCGGGACTACTTCACAGATACGCAGTATTTT.

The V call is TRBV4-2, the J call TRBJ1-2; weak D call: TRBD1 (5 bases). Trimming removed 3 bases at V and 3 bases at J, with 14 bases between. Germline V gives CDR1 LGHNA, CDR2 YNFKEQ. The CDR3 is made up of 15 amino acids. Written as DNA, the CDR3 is TGTGCCAGCAGCCAGGGTACCGAAGGGGACTATGGCTACACCTTC. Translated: CASSQGTEGDYGYTF.

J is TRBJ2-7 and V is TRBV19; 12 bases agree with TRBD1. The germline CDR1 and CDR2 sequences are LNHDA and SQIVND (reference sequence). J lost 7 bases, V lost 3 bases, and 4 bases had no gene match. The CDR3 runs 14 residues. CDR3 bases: TGTGCCAGTAGTATGGGACAGGGGGCGGAAGAGCAGTACTTC. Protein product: CASSMGQGAEEQYF. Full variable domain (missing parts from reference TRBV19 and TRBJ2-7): DGGITQSPKYLFRKEGQNVTLSCEQNLNHDAMYWYRQDPGQGLRLIYYSQIVNDFQKGDIAEGYSVSREKKESFPLTVTSAQKNPTAFYLCASSMGQGAEEQYFGPGTRLTVT.

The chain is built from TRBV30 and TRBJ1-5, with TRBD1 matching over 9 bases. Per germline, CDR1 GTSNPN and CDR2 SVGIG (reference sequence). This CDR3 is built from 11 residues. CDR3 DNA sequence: TGTGACACAGGGGGCAGTCAGCCCCAGCATTTT. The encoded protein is CDTGGSQPQHF.

CDR3 in DNA: TGTGCCAGCAGTTACGGGGGACAGGGCCGCTACACCTTC. Its translation: CASSYGGQGRYTF. V and J are TRBV6-5 and TRBJ1-2; 9 positions agree with TRBD1. The CDR3 consists of 13 residues. Germline values: CDR1 MNHEY, CDR2 SVGAGI. J gave up 9 bases and V 2 bases, and 4 bases lay outside the gene matches.

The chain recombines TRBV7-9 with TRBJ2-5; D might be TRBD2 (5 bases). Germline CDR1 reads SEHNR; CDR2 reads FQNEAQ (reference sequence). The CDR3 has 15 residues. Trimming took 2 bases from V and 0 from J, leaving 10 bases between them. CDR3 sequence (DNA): TGTGCCAGCAGCTTACCGGGGAGCTACCAAGAGACCCAGTACTTC. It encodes CASSLPGSYQETQYF.

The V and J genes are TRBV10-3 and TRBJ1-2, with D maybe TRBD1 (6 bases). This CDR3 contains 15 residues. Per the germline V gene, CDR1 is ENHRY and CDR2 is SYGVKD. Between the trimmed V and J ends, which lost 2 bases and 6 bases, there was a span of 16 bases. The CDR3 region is CAISETSGVTNGYTF. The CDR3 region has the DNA TGTGCCATCAGTGAGACCTCAGGGGTTACGAATGGCTACACCTTC.

CDR3 sequence: CASSLAGSTYEQYF. As DNA, the CDR3 is TGTGCCAGCAGTTTGGCCGGGTCGACCTACGAGCAGTACTTC. The rearrangement links TRBV28 to TRBJ2-7; D remains unclear. Germline assignment: CDR1 MDHEN and CDR2 SYDVKM. The CDR3 has 14 amino acids. The V end was cut by 3 bases, the J end by 2 bases, with 11 bases between.

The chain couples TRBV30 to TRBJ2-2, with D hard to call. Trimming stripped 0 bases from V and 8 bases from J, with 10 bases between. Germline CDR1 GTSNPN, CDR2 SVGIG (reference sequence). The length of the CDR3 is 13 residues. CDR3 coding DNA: TGTGCCTGGAGTGTATTGTTGTCTGGGGAGCTGTTTTTT. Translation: CAWSVLLSGELFF. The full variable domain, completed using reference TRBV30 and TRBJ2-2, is SQTIHQWPATLVQPVGSPLSLECTVEGTSNPNLYWYRQAAGRGLQLLFYSVGIGQISSEVPQNLSASRPQDRQFILSSKKLLLSDSGFYLCAWSVLLSGELFFGEGSRLTVL.

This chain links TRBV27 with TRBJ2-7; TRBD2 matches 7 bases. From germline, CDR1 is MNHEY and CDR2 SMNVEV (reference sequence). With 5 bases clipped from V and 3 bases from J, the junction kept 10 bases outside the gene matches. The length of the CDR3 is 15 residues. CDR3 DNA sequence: TGTGCCAGCAGTGCCCGAGCGGGGAGAATCTACGAGCAGTACTTC. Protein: CASSARAGRIYEQYF.

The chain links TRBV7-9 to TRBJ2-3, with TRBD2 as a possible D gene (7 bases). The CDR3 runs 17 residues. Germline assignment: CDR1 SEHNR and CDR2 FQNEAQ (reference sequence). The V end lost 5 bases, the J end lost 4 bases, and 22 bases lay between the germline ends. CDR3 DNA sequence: TGTGCCAGCAGCCTTAGTTGGGGGGGCAAGATATCAGATACGCAGTATTTT. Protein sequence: CASSLSWGGKISDTQYF.

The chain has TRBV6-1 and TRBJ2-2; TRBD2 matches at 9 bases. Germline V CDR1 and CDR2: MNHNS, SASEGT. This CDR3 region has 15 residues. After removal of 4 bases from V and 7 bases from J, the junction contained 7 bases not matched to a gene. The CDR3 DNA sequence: TGTGCCAGCAGTGCCGGGCGGGGGGGTCTCGGGGAGCTGTTTTTT. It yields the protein CASSAGRGGLGELFF.

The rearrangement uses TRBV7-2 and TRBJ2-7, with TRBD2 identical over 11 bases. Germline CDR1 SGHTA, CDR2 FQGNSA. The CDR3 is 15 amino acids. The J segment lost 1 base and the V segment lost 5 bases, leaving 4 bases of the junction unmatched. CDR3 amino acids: CASSPRLAGSYEQYF. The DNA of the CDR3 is TGTGCCAGCAGCCCGCGACTAGCGGGGTCCTACGAGCAGTACTTC.

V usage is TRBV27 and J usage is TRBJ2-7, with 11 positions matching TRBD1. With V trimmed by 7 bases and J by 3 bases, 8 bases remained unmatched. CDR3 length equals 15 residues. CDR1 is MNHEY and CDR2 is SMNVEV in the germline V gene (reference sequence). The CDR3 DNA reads TGTGCCAGCACTTGGACAGGGGGCCTCCACTACGAGCAGTACTTC. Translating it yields CASTWTGGLHYEQYF.

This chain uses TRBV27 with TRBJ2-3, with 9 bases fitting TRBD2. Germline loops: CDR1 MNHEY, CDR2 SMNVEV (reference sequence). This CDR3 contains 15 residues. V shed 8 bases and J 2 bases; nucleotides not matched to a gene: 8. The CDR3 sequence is CASGIAGAYTDTQYF. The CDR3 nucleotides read TGTGCCAGCGGGATAGCGGGGGCCTACACAGATACGCAGTATTTT.

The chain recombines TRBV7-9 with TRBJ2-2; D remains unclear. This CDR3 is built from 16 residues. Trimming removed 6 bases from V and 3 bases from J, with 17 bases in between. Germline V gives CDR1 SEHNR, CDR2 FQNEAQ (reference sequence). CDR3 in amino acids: CASSSSLRHYTGELFF. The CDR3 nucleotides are TGTGCCAGCAGTTCCTCCCTGAGACACTACACCGGGGAGCTGTTTTTT.

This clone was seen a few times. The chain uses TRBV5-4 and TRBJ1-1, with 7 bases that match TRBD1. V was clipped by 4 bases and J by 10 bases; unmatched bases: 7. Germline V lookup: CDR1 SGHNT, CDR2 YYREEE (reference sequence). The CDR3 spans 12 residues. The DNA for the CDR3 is TGTGCCAGCAGCCCGAGCAGGGGGAGAGCTTTCTTT. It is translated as CASSPSRGRAFF.

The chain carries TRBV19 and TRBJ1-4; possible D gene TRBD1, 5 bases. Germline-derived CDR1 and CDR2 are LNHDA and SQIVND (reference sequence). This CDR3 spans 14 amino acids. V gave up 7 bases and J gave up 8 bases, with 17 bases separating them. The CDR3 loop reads CASNPAGENEKLFF. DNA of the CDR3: TGTGCCAGTAACCCTGCGGGGGAAAACGAAAAACTGTTTTTT.

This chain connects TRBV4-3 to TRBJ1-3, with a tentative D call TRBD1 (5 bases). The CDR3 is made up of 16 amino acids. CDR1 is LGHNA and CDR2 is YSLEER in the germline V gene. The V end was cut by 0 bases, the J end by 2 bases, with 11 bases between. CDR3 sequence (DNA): TGCGCCAGCAGCCAAGATTGGGGCCGACCTGGAAACACCATATATTTT. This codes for CASSQDWGRPGNTIYF.

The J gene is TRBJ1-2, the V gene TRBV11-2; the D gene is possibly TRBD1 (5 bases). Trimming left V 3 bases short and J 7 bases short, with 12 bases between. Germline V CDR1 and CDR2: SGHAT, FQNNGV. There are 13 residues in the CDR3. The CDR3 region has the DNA TGTGCCAGCAGCTTGGGGGGAGTGATTGGCTACACCTTC. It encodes CASSLGGVIGYTF.

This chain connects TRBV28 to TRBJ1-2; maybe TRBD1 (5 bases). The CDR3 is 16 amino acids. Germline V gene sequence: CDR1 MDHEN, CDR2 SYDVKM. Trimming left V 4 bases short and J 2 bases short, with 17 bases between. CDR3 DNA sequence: TGTGCCAGCAGTTCCCCAAGAGACGACAGCAACTATGGCTACACCTTC. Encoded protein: CASSSPRDDSNYGYTF.

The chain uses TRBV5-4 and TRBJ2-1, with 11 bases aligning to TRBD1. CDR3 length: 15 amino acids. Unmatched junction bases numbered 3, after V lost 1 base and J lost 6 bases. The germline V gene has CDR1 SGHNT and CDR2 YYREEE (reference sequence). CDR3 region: CASSLMGQGVNEQFF. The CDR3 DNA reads TGTGCCAGCAGCTTGATGGGACAGGGGGTCAATGAGCAGTTCTTC.

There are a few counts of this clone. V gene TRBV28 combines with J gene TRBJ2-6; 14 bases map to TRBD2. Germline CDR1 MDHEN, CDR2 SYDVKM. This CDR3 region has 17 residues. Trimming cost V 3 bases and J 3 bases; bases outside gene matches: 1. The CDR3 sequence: CASSLGTSGGGANVLTF. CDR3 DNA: TGTGCCAGCAGTTTGGGGACTAGCGGGGGTGGGGCCAACGTCCTGACTTTC.